The clone carrying this TCR beta chain was observed once. The data were obtained in a study of blood T cell repertoires in COVID-19. Study details: Some COVID-19 samples were acute and others convalescent; all came from the United States, Italy and Spain. Sample material is recorded as cDNA or gDNA derived from T cells, B-cell-depleted T cells, or PBMCs.

Original processing methods: Estimation of nucleated cell counts was performed using reference gene primer amplification. TCRdb keeps only in-frame clones here, not all; method: immunoSEQ multiplex PCR. V and J calls and clone size are those listed in that table; D and trimming were worked out from the DNA. The sample consists of tens of thousands of clones, about 87% of them appearing once. Per the germline V gene, CDR1 is MDHEN and CDR2 is SYDVKM. The CDR3 runs to 15 residues. V shed 7 bases, J shed 3 bases, and the junction held 8 bases outside the gene matches. V usage is TRBV28 and J usage is TRBJ2-2; 7 bases line up with TRBD2. The TCR was taken from a human donor in a cohort sampled during active COVID-19. The specimen sequenced was peripheral blood. The CDR3 is CASKRGGSDTGELFF. CDR3 nucleotides: TGTGCCAGCAAAAGGGGAGGGTCGGACACCGGGGAGCTGTTTTTT.